The 11 T cell receptor beta chains reported below all come from one sample, sequenced in a study of regulatory T cells in long-lasting Graves disease. The time point is: newly diagnosed GD, antithyroid drugs for less than 3 months. PBMC-derived RNA was used for the TCR library. Library construction for TCR beta used iRepertoire HTBI primers and Arm-PCR of CDR3 regions. TCRdb reprocessed the multiplex PCR reads via MiXCR and lists one record per CDR3 protein. Among approximately 230,000 distinct CDR3 sequences, roughly 18% were seen once, and the ten largest hold around 21%. Sequencing was performed on peripheral blood mononuclear cells (PBMCs), taken at new diagnosis, from a patient treated with antithyroid drugs. The receptors shown here come from a female donor with Graves disease.

This clonotype turned up a few times. This probably arose from a read error, given a far larger clone one base away. The V and J genes are TRBV18 and TRBJ2-1; D perhaps matches TRBD2 (7 bases). The length of the CDR3 is 16 residues. The ends were cut back, 6 bases at V and 10 bases at J, with 25 bases in the middle. Per the germline V gene, CDR1 is KGHSH and CDR2 is LQKENI. The CDR3 sequence: CASSPGMAGAGDEQFF. The CDR3 DNA follows: TGTGCCAGCTCGCCGGGGATGGCGGGAGCAGGGGACGAGCAGTTCTTC.

This clonotype was recorded many times. V is TRBV3-1 and J is TRBJ2-3; D not resolved. The ends were cut back, 4 bases at V and 6 bases at J, with 8 bases in the middle. The CDR3 spans 12 residues. The V gene's germline CDR1 is LGHDT and CDR2 YNNKEL (reference sequence). CDR3: CASSPVGDTQYF. CDR3 DNA sequence: TGTGCCAGCAGCCCGGTGGGCGATACGCAGTATTTT.

In DNA form, the CDR3 reads TGTGCCAGCAGCGACCGGGACGGACTAGCGGGGATACACCACCAAGAGACCCAGTACTTC. Its translation is CASSDRDGLAGIHHQETQYF. The chain has TRBV2 and TRBJ2-5; 12 positions agree with TRBD2. The V gene end was trimmed by 6 bases and the J gene end by 0 bases; junction bases not matched to a gene: 17. Germline values: CDR1 SNHLY, CDR2 FYNNEI. The CDR3 is 20 residues long.

This clonotype has ten or more counts. The chain uses TRBV4-1 and TRBJ2-2; weak D call: TRBD1 (6 bases). CDR1 is MGHRA, CDR2 YSYEKL, per germline. This CDR3 is built from 16 residues. V gave up 3 bases and J gave up 0 bases, with 11 bases separating them. The CDR3 here is CASSQRGLANTGELFF. The DNA of the CDR3 is TGCGCCAGCAGCCAGAGGGGGTTGGCGAACACCGGGGAGCTGTTTTTT.

This clonotype came up many times. The chain recombines TRBV20-1 with TRBJ2-3, with TRBD2 matching over 8 bases. In germline, CDR1 is DFQATT, CDR2 SNEGSKA (reference sequence). After removal of 0 bases from V and 6 bases from J, the junction contained 11 bases not matched to a gene. This CDR3 spans 16 amino acids. The CDR3 region has the DNA TGCAGTGCTAGAGAGCCCCACCTAACGGGAGGGGATACGCAGTATTTT. This translates into CSAREPHLTGGDTQYF.

This rearrangement joins TRBV13 to TRBJ2-7, with D possibly called TRBD1 or TRBD2 (6 bases each). From germline, CDR1 is PRHDT and CDR2 FYEKMQ (reference sequence). Between the trimmed V and J ends, which lost 2 bases and 7 bases, there was a span of 15 bases. The CDR3 consists of 14 residues. The CDR3 DNA sequence: TGTGCCAGCAGCTTAAACGACCTAGGGGGGGAGCAGTACTTC. Its translation is CASSLNDLGGEQYF.

This clonotype was seen ten or more times. At one end, the junction sequence differs from germline, possibly due to a read error. The chain couples TRBV12-3 or TRBV12-4 to TRBJ2-7; D ambiguous. CDR3 size: 11 residues. The DNA for the CDR3 is TGTGCCAGCAGTTTTGGAAACGAACAGTACTTC. Protein: CASSFGNEQYF.

The chain uses TRBV4-1 and TRBJ2-3; D is perhaps TRBD2 (7 bases). CDR3 length: 17 amino acids. The V end lost 1 base, the J end lost 1 base, and 15 bases lay between the germline ends. CDR1 is MGHRA and CDR2 is YSYEKL in the germline V gene. The CDR3, as DNA: TGCGCCAGCAGCCAAGTTGAGGGAGGGGGGCGCACAGATACGCAGTATTTT. The encoded protein is CASSQVEGGGRTDTQYF.

This clonotype occurred many times. The chain recombines TRBV6-1 with TRBJ1-2, with 8 bases fitting TRBD1. The CDR3 totals 14 residues. Looked up from germline, CDR1 is MNHNS and CDR2 is SASEGT. With 5 bases clipped from V and 4 bases from J, the junction kept 6 bases outside the gene matches. The CDR3 protein is CASSRGQGIYGYTF. The CDR3 coding sequence is TGTGCCAGCAGTCGTGGACAGGGTATCTATGGCTACACCTTC.

V is TRBV7-9 and J is TRBJ2-2; D uncertain. The CDR3 spans 14 residues. Germline CDR1 reads SEHNR; CDR2 reads FQNEAQ (reference sequence). Trimming stripped 1 base from V and 1 base from J, with 4 bases between. The CDR3 spells CASSLVQNTGELFF. The CDR3 DNA is TGTGCCAGCAGCTTAGTACAGAACACCGGGGAGCTGTTTTTT.

This clonotype was observed a handful of times. The rearrangement links TRBV10-2 to TRBJ1-1, with D uncertain. Germline V gene sequence: CDR1 WSHSY, CDR2 SAAADI. The V and J ends lost 3 bases and 2 bases respectively, with 10 bases between them. The length of the CDR3 is 14 residues. CDR3 nucleotides: TGCGCCAGCAGTGAAAACAGCTTTAACACTGAAGCTTTCTTT. Translating gives CASSENSFNTEAFF.